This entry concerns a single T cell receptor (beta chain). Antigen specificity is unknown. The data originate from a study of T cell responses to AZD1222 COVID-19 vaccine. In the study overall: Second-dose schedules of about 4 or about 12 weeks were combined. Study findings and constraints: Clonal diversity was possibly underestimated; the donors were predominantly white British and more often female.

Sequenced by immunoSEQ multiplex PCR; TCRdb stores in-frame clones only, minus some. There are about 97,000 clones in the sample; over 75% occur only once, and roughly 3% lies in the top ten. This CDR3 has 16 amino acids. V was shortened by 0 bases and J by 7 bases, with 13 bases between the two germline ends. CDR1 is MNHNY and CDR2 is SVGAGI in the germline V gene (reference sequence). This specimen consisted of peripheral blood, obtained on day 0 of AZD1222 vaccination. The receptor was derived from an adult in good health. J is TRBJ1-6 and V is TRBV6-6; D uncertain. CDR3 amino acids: CASSYSGISWNSPLHF. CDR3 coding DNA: TGTGCCAGCAGTTACTCGGGCATCTCCTGGAATTCACCCCTCCACTTT.